This T cell receptor (beta chain) was identified in a study of blood T cells in healthy people across ages. Primed by a sample-barcoded 5' primer and a J-beta primer mix, a second PCR proceeded for roughly 6 to 12 cycles. Per-sample output comprised a minimum of 3 million paired-end reads containing CDR3. One entry per CDR3 protein, called by TCRdb with MiXCR from the 5' RACE reads. Found here are hundreds of thousands of distinct CDR3 sequences, under 25% of them singletons; the top ten hold 3.5% to 4%. This clonotype has at least ten counts. Its target is unknown. Overall study findings and caveats: The percentage of naive T cells correlated strongly with TCR beta diversity. The study lacked donor CMV status, which possibly confounded expanded clonotype changes. While age rose, TCR beta diversity per million T cells dropped in a roughly linear way.

Sequencing was carried out using blood. The clonotype originates from a man between 65 and 85 years old in good health.

CDR3: CASSPTVGGETQYF. CDR3 coding DNA: TGTGCCAGCAGCCCAACCGTTGGGGGAGAGACCCAGTACTTC. V is TRBV3-1 and J is TRBJ2-5; TRBD1 or TRBD2 may be the D gene (5 bases each). Germline V CDR1 and CDR2: LGHDT, YNNKEL (reference sequence). The CDR3 consists of 14 residues. V lost 4 bases, J lost 4 bases, and 13 bases lay in between.